This passage covers 21 T cell receptor beta chains from one sample sequenced in a study of shared clonotypes between healthy human individuals (dated by TCRdb to about 2020). The protocol used for the library was the immunoSEQ multiplex PCR assay. Here the immuneACCESS table is served through TCRdb, limited to in-frame sequences with V and J called. Missing clones are a known gap in these copies; in checked studies unresolved V genes cover under half, and the rest lacks a known reason. For this sample there are about 2.2 million clones; just under 95% appear just once. The leading ten clones occupy approximately 1.7% of the sample. CD8 naive samples were CD45RO-negative cells positively selected for CCR7, giving a CD45RA+CCR7+ population that excluded TemRA cells. Specimen: naive CD8+ T cells from PBMCs. In the paper's terms, the cell subset or site label means: CD45RA+CCR7+. Receptor source: a man younger than 35 in good health. Some clones in this sample may be carry-over from other donors' samples.

To note about this clone: At one end the junction does not follow the germline gene, possibly because of a read error. The chain couples TRBV15 to TRBJ1-2; D gene ambiguous. Germline lookup yields CDR1 LNHNV and CDR2 YYDKDF (reference sequence). The CDR3 sequence is 13 residues long. The DNA of the CDR3 is TGTGCCACCAGCAGAGCGCGGAGTCGAGGGCAACTCTTC. Its protein product is CATSRARSRGQLF.

Concerning this clone: Different DNA sequences within this sample yield the same CDR3. V and J are TRBV27 and TRBJ2-7, with a weak D call TRBD1 (5 bases). This CDR3 comprises 13 residues. Germline CDR1 is MNHEY and CDR2 is SMNVEV (reference sequence). V lost 6 bases, J lost 2 bases, and 11 bases lay in between. The CDR3 DNA sequence: TGTGCCAGCAGCCCAGGGTCCACCTACGAGCAGTACTTC. This encodes CASSPGSTYEQYF.

The chain recombines TRBV7-9 with TRBJ2-5, with TRBD2 identical over 11 bases. The V gene end was trimmed by 0 bases and the J gene end by 0 bases; junction bases not matched to a gene: 3. The CDR3 spans 17 residues. Germline assignment: CDR1 SEHNR and CDR2 FQNEAQ (reference sequence). The CDR3 is CASSLALLAGDQETQYF. DNA of the CDR3: TGTGCCAGCAGCTTAGCGCTACTAGCGGGAGACCAAGAGACCCAGTACTTC.

The gene calls are TRBV27 and TRBJ2-1; unclear D gene. The CDR3 extends over 14 amino acids. Trimming took 5 bases from V and 7 from J, leaving 15 bases between them. Germline V gene sequence: CDR1 MNHEY, CDR2 SMNVEV (reference sequence). DNA for the CDR3: TGTGCCAGCAGTCCTCGAATGTGGGGTAATGAGCAGTTCTTC. Protein: CASSPRMWGNEQFF.

This chain connects TRBV28 to TRBJ2-7; D may match TRBD1 or TRBD2 (5 bases each). The V end lost 4 bases, the J end lost 5 bases, and 12 bases lay between the germline ends. This CDR3 contains 13 residues. Germline V gene data show CDR1 as MDHEN and CDR2 as SYDVKM. CDR3 loop: CASSYGTPDEQYF. The CDR3 DNA is TGTGCCAGCAGTTACGGGACCCCAGACGAGCAGTACTTC.

The J gene is TRBJ1-2, the V gene TRBV13; 8 bases are a match to TRBD1. Germline V CDR1 and CDR2: PRHDT, FYEKMQ (reference sequence). The length of the CDR3 is 15 residues. J gave up 6 bases and V 4 bases, and 10 bases lay outside the gene matches. The CDR3 here is CASSSGTGSYNGYTF. DNA for the CDR3: TGTGCCAGCAGCTCTGGGACAGGATCCTATAATGGCTACACCTTC.

V gene TRBV6-1 combines with J gene TRBJ1-3; weak D call: TRBD1 (6 bases). The CDR3 is made up of 14 amino acids. Germline CDR1 MNHNS, CDR2 SASEGT. Trimming removed 5 bases from V and 6 bases from J, with 14 bases in between. This CDR3 reads CASSNWQGKNTIYF. Here the CDR3 DNA reads TGTGCCAGCAGTAACTGGCAGGGGAAAAACACCATATATTTT.

This chain uses TRBV6-1 with TRBJ2-1; unclear D gene. The V end lost 1 base, the J end lost 10 bases, and 14 bases lay between the germline ends. This CDR3 has 14 amino acids. Germline CDR1 is MNHNS and CDR2 is SASEGT. CDR3 amino acids: CASSEGLGRREQFF. In nucleotides, the CDR3 is TGTGCCAGCAGTGAAGGTCTAGGAAGGCGGGAGCAGTTCTTC.

The J gene is TRBJ1-1, the V gene TRBV28; perhaps TRBD1 as D (5 bases). V was shortened by 1 base and J by 0 bases, with 9 bases between the two germline ends. CDR1 is MDHEN and CDR2 is SYDVKM in the germline V gene. The CDR3 sequence is 15 residues long. CDR3 amino acids: CASSLLTVMNTEAFF. The CDR3, as DNA: TGTGCCAGCAGTTTATTGACAGTTATGAACACTGAAGCTTTCTTT.

V gene TRBV5-1 combines with J gene TRBJ2-7; a weak D match, TRBD1 (7 bases). Trimming removed 6 bases at V and 0 bases at J, with 10 bases between. The CDR3 is 13 residues long. Germline CDR1 SGHRS, CDR2 YFSETQ. CDR3 nucleotide sequence: TGCGCCAGCACTCAGGGGGGCTCCTACGAGCAGTACTTC. This sequence encodes CASTQGGSYEQYF.

The chain is built from TRBV4-3 and TRBJ2-7; 7 bases align to TRBD2. The CDR3 contains 14 residues. The ends lost 2 bases at V and 2 bases at J; junction bases unmatched: 3. CDR1 is LGHNA and CDR2 is YSLEER in the germline V gene. CDR3 protein: CASSQLGGAYEQYF. The CDR3 DNA reads as TGCGCCAGCAGCCAATTGGGGGGGGCCTACGAGCAGTACTTC.

The chain recombines TRBV28 with TRBJ2-3; TRBD1 matches 7 bases. The V gene end was trimmed by 4 bases and the J gene end by 4 bases; junction bases not matched to a gene: 11. This CDR3 contains 16 residues. From germline, CDR1 is MDHEN and CDR2 SYDVKM. CDR3: CASSSLGRGKADTQYF. The CDR3 DNA sequence: TGTGCCAGCAGTTCGTTAGGCAGGGGGAAGGCAGATACGCAGTATTTT.

The rearrangement uses TRBV7-9 and TRBJ2-2, with a tentative D call TRBD2 (6 bases). The germline CDR1 and CDR2 sequences are SEHNR and FQNEAQ (reference sequence). CDR3 length: 16 amino acids. The V end was cut by 1 base, the J end by 6 bases, with 15 bases between. Here the CDR3 reads CASSLDSREEAGELFF. Written as DNA, the CDR3 is TGTGCCAGCAGCTTAGATTCGCGGGAAGAGGCCGGGGAGCTGTTTTTT.

This chain uses TRBV5-1 with TRBJ2-1; 9 bases match TRBD1. V lost 4 bases, J lost 4 bases, and 6 bases stayed unmatched. CDR1 and CDR2 from the germline V gene are SGHRS and YFSETQ. The CDR3 runs 15 residues. The CDR3 reads CASSPDRGRYNEQFF. CDR3 nucleotides: TGCGCCAGCAGCCCTGACAGGGGGAGGTACAATGAGCAGTTCTTC.

The J gene is TRBJ2-7, the V gene TRBV29-1; 9 nucleotides match TRBD2. This CDR3 region has 15 residues. Germline V CDR1 and CDR2: SQVTM, ANQGSEA. J lost 5 bases, V lost 4 bases, and 12 bases had no gene match. The CDR3 here is CSVALLGGRAHEQYF. For the CDR3, the DNA is TGCAGCGTTGCCCTCTTGGGCGGGAGGGCCCACGAGCAGTACTTC.

This chain uses TRBV6-5 with TRBJ2-7; possibly TRBD1 or TRBD2 for D (5 bases each). The germline V gene has CDR1 MNHEY and CDR2 SVGAGI. Trimming pared 6 bases from V and 4 bases from J, leaving 16 bases between. The CDR3 covers 14 residues. The CDR3 is CASSPARGFYEQYF. CDR3 DNA: TGTGCCAGCAGCCCCGCGAGGGGTTTTTACGAGCAGTACTTC.

V gene TRBV7-2 combines with J gene TRBJ1-1; D possibly corresponds to TRBD1 (5 bases). Germline-derived CDR1 and CDR2 are SGHTA and FQGNSA. With 5 bases removed from V and 1 base from J, the gap between germline ends came to 14 bases. The CDR3 is made up of 15 amino acids. The DNA for the CDR3 is TGTGCCAGCAGCCCGACCGTGGGGGAGAACACTGAAGCTTTCTTT. Encoded protein: CASSPTVGENTEAFF.

The J gene is TRBJ1-1, the V gene TRBV4-1; D may be TRBD1 (5 bases). Germline V gene sequence: CDR1 MGHRA, CDR2 YSYEKL. The CDR3 loop spans 11 amino acids. V was shortened by 6 bases and J by 11 bases, with 13 bases between the two germline ends. The CDR3 sequence: CASRMGGEAFF. The CDR3, as DNA: TGCGCCAGCAGGATGGGGGGGGAGGCTTTCTTT.

J is TRBJ2-3 and V is TRBV9; D gene uncertain. The CDR3 is 15 amino acids. V was cut by 4 bases and J by 5 bases, with 17 bases left in between. In germline, CDR1 is SGDLS, CDR2 YYNGEE. The CDR3 sequence: CASSIALGLGDTQYF. CDR3 coding DNA: TGTGCCAGCAGCATAGCCTTGGGGTTAGGAGATACGCAGTATTTT. The variable domain in full, with the rest retrieved from reference TRBV9 and TRBJ2-3, is DSGVTQTPKHLITATGQRVTLRCSPRSGDLSVYWYQQSLDQGLQFLIQYYNGEERAKGNILERFSAQQFPDLHSELNLSSLELGDSALYFCASSIALGLGDTQYFGPGTRLTVL.

This chain connects TRBV6-6 to TRBJ2-1, with unresolved D. The CDR3 has 16 residues. V lost 6 bases and J 2 bases, leaving 17 bases between the germline ends. Germline loops: CDR1 MNHNY, CDR2 SVGAGI (reference sequence). CDR3 sequence (DNA): TGTGCCAGCAGCCACCTGACCCTCACTCCCTACAATGAGCAGTTCTTC. The encoded protein is CASSHLTLTPYNEQFF.

The rearrangement links TRBV30 to TRBJ1-5; maybe TRBD1 (5 bases). Trimming took off 0 bases at V and 7 bases at J, with 16 bases between the two ends. CDR1 and CDR2 from the germline V gene are GTSNPN and SVGIG (reference sequence). The CDR3 has 15 residues. The DNA of the CDR3 is TGTGCCTGGAGTGTACATGGGGGTGCCGGGCAGCCCCAGCATTTT. Residues: CAWSVHGGAGQPQHF.